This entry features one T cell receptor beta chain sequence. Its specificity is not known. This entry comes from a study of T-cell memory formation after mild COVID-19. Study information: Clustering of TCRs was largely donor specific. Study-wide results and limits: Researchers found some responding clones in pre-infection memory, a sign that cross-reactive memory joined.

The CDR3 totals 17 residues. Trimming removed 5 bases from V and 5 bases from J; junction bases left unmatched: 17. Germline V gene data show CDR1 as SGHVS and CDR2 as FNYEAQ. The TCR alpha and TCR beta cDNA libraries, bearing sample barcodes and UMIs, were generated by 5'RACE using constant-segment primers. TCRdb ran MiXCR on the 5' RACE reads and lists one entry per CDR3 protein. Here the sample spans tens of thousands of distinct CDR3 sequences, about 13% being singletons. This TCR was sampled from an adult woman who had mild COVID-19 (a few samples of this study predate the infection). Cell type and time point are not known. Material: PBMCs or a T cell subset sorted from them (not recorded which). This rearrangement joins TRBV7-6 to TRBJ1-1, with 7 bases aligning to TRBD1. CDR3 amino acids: CASSKAGDRFKGTEAFF. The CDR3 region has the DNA TGTGCCAGCAGCAAGGCGGGGGACAGATTCAAGGGAACTGAAGCTTTCTTT.